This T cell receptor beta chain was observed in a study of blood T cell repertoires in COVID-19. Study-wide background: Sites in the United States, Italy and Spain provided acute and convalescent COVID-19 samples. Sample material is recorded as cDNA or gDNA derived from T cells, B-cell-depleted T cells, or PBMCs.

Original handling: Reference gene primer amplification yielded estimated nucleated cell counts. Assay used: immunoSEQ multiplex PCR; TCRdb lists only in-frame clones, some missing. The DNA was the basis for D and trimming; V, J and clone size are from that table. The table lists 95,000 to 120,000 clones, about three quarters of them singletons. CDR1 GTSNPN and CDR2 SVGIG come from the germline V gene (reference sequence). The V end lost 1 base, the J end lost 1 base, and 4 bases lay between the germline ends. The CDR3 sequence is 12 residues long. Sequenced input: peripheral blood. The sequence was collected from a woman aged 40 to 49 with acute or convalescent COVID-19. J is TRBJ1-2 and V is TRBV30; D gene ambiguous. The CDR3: CAWSGGNYGYTF. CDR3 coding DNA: TGTGCCTGGAGTGGCGGTAACTATGGCTACACCTTC. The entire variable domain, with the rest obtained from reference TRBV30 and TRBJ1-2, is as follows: SQTIHQWPATLVQPVGSPLSLECTVEGTSNPNLYWYRQAAGRGLQLLFYSVGIGQISSEVPQNLSASRPQDRQFILSSKKLLLSDSGFYLCAWSGGNYGYTFGSGTRLTVV.